These 6 T cell receptor beta chains were all obtained from the same sample, sequenced in a study of beta chain features in type 1 diabetes (dated by TCRdb to the late 2010s). The library was generated by the immunoSEQ multiplex PCR assay. The entire isolated RNA was reverse transcribed using the High Capacity cDNA Reverse Transcription Kit, and thus expressed TCRB transcripts were sequenced. Held by TCRdb, this immuneACCESS table contains in-frame sequences only and omits some clones. Under half of the omission traces to an unresolved V gene where checked; the cause of the rest is unknown. The sample yields nearly 700,000 clones; 13% were counted once. The ten most abundant clones make up less than 0.025% of the sample. Antigens for these TCRs are unknown. Summary of the overall study and its limitations: Type 1 diabetes patients showed a moderate but significant shortening of TCRB CDR3 length in all four CD4+ subsets.

Sample: naive CD4+ T cells from blood. The sample's cell subset or site label, decoded: true naive CD4+ T cells. Receptor source: a man aged 18 to 29 with type 1 diabetes.

The V gene is TRBV30, the J gene TRBJ1-6; D is uncertain. V was trimmed by 3 bases and J by 12 bases, leaving 12 bases between them. Germline V CDR1 and CDR2: GTSNPN, SVGIG (reference sequence). There are 12 residues in the CDR3. This chain's CDR3 is CAWREQSGPLHF. The CDR3 DNA follows: TGTGCCTGGAGGGAACAATCAGGACCCCTCCACTTT.

This clone was seen a few times. This chain joins TRBV19 and TRBJ1-1; no reliable D call. The V end was cut by 3 bases, the J end by 1 base, with 6 bases between. Germline values: CDR1 LNHDA, CDR2 SQIVND (reference sequence). The CDR3 is 13 amino acids. The CDR3 spells CASSITENTEAFF. In DNA form, the CDR3 reads TGTGCCAGTAGTATTACAGAGAACACTGAAGCTTTCTTT.

In this sample, this clone turned up a few times. This chain uses TRBV18 with TRBJ1-5, with 10 bases aligning to TRBD1. With 3 bases clipped from V and 6 bases from J, the junction kept 5 bases outside the gene matches. From germline, CDR1 is KGHSH and CDR2 LQKENI. CDR3 size: 15 residues. The CDR3 loop is CASSPGTGAVQPQHF. Here the CDR3 DNA reads TGTGCCAGCTCACCCGGGACAGGGGCAGTTCAGCCCCAGCATTTT. Drawing the rest from reference TRBV18 and TRBJ1-5, the complete variable domain is NAGVMQNPRHLVRRRGQEARLRCSPMKGHSHVYWYRQLPEEGLKFMVYLQKENIIDESGMPKERFSAEFPKEGPSILRIQQVVRGDSAAYFCASSPGTGAVQPQHFGDGTRLSIL.

This clone was observed a few times. The J gene is TRBJ2-3, the V gene TRBV10-1; tentative D call: TRBD1 (6 bases). CDR1 is WNHNN, CDR2 SYGVQD, per germline (reference sequence). Trimming took 0 bases from V and 2 from J, leaving 15 bases between them. The CDR3 sequence is 17 residues long. CDR3 sequence reads: CASSESVVRGYTDTQYF. The CDR3 DNA follows: TGCGCCAGCAGTGAGTCGGTGGTCAGGGGATACACAGATACGCAGTATTTT.

V is TRBV15 and J is TRBJ1-2; 10 nucleotides match TRBD1. V trimming: 3 bases; J trimming: 7 bases; junction bases outside the gene matches: 5. Germline V CDR1 and CDR2: LNHNV, YYDKDF (reference sequence). CDR3 size: 14 residues. The CDR3 DNA is TGTGCCACCAGCAGTGGACAGGGGGTGGGTGGCTACACCTTC. This gives the protein CATSSGQGVGGYTF. Together with reference TRBV15 and TRBJ1-2, the CDR3 gives the full variable domain: DAMVIQNPRYQVTQFGKPVTLSCSQTLNHNVMYWYQQKSSQAPKLLFHYYDKDFNNEADTPDNFQSRRPNTSFCFLDIRSPGLGDTAMYLCATSSGQGVGGYTFGSGTRLTVV.

The chain has TRBV12-5 and TRBJ2-3; D gene unclear. The CDR3 consists of 12 residues. From germline, CDR1 is LGHNT and CDR2 FRNRAP. Trimming shortened V by 3 bases and J by 4 bases, and 5 bases separated the two germline ends. CDR3 protein: CASGLGADTQYF. The CDR3 DNA follows: TGTGCTAGTGGTTTAGGTGCAGATACGCAGTATTTT.